These T cell receptor beta chains were read from a single sample in a study of blood T cell repertoires in COVID-19. Profiling relied on immunoSEQ multiplex PCR, and the TCRdb table lists in-frame clones only, not all of them. The sample shows 28,000 or so clones, over 75% of them seen only once. The sequencing input was peripheral blood. Receptors were obtained from a human donor with active COVID-19. The donor label of this sample is uncertain. Each CDR3 is given with its conserved first and last residue. Each record gives: CDR3 protein, CDR3 DNA, J gene, clone size, D gene, V gene. A D gene is named only where the DNA matches it firmly. Where a row states a size, it is once, few, many or the class of an expanded clone; other rows omit it.

CASSTTGLGQGIQPQHF,TGCGCCAGCAGCACCACCGGATTAGGACAGGGGATTCAGCCCCAGCATTTT,TRBJ1-5,few,TRBD1,TRBV10-2
CASSHGGLYGYTF,TGCGCCAGCAGTCACGGGGGACTCTATGGCTACACCTTC,TRBJ1-2,-,-,TRBV23-1
CASSPKDRVMGTEAFF,TGCGCCAGCAGCCCTAAGGACAGGGTAATGGGAACTGAAGCTTTCTTT,TRBJ1-1,-,TRBD1,TRBV4-1
CASSAQTGTNYGYTF,TGTGCCAGCAGTGCCCAAACCGGGACAAACTATGGCTACACCTTC,TRBJ1-2,-,-,TRBV2
CASSLDVAGNNEQFF,TGCGCCAGCAGCTTGGATGTCGCCGGGAACAATGAGCAGTTCTTC,TRBJ2-1,-,-,TRBV5-1
CAISEPPGQGFF,TGTGCCATCAGTGAGCCCCCGGGACAGGGGTTCTTT,TRBJ1-1,-,TRBD1,TRBV10-3
CASSPGQTLRGAQYF,TGCGCCAGCAGCCCTGGACAGACCCTAAGGGGAGCCCAATACTTC,TRBJ2-5,-,-,TRBV5-1
CASSLGGRASSTDTQYF,TGCGCCAGCAGCTTAGGCGGGAGGGCGTCTAGCACAGATACGCAGTATTTT,TRBJ2-3,few,TRBD2,TRBV5-1
CASSLSATGGITAFF,TGCGCCAGCAGCTTGTCCGCTACAGGGGGGATTACGGCTTTCTTT,TRBJ1-1,-,TRBD1,TRBV5-1
CASSYRDRGQGYTF,TGTGCCAGCTCGTACCGGGACAGGGGGCAAGGCTACACCTTC,TRBJ1-2,-,TRBD1,TRBV18
CASSQDSGVGGYTF,TGCGCCAGCAGCCAAGATTCAGGGGTTGGTGGCTACACCTTC,TRBJ1-2,-,-,TRBV4-3
CSVAAGDGNSPLHF,TGCAGCGTTGCGGCAGGGGACGGGAATTCACCCCTCCACTTT,TRBJ1-6,-,-,TRBV29-1
CASSQDPPSGGHEQYF,TGTGCCAGCAGCCAAGATCCGCCTAGCGGGGGCCACGAGCAGTACTTC,TRBJ2-7,-,TRBD2,TRBV14
CASSLDRWNEQFF,TGTGCCAGCAGCTTGGACAGGTGGAATGAGCAGTTCTTC,TRBJ2-1,once,TRBD1,TRBV7-2
CASSPPLGDTEAFF,TGTGCCAGCAGCCCCCCTTTAGGGGACACTGAAGCTTTCTTT,TRBJ1-1,few,-,TRBV25-1
CASSVDTGKETQYF,TGTGCCAGCAGCGTAGACACAGGGAAGGAGACCCAGTACTTC,TRBJ2-5,medium-sized,-,TRBV9
CASSFDSNSGNTIYF,TGTGCCAGCAGTTTCGACAGCAATTCTGGAAACACCATATATTTT,TRBJ1-3,-,-,TRBV2
CASTGTGSTDTQYF,TGTGCCAGCACCGGGACAGGGAGCACAGATACGCAGTATTTT,TRBJ2-3,-,TRBD1,TRBV7-9
CASSPPDSAGNTIYF,TGTGCCAGCTCACCACCGGACAGCGCTGGAAACACCATATATTTT,TRBJ1-3,-,-,TRBV18
CASSPGYLGTQYF,TGTGCCAGCAGCCCAGGGTACCTTGGGACCCAGTACTTC,TRBJ2-5,-,-,TRBV7-3
CASSRDNHYGYTF,TGTGCCAGCAGCCGGGACAATCACTATGGCTACACCTTC,TRBJ1-2,-,-,TRBV7-2
CASSFGQGQETQYF,TGTGCCAGCAGCTTCGGACAGGGCCAAGAGACCCAGTACTTC,TRBJ2-5,-,TRBD1,TRBV7-2
CASSSGTGKGETQYF,TGTGCCAGCAGCTCCGGGACAGGGAAAGGAGAGACCCAGTACTTC,TRBJ2-5,-,TRBD1,TRBV7-2
CASSYFEGGDNEQFF,TGTGCCAGCAGTTATTTCGAGGGAGGGGACAATGAGCAGTTCTTC,TRBJ2-1,-,TRBD2,TRBV6-5
CASGRSLAGAISYEQYF,TGCGCCAGCGGAAGAAGTTTAGCGGGGGCGATCTCCTACGAGCAGTACTTC,TRBJ2-7,-,TRBD2,TRBV4-1
CAWLDDRASYNSPLHF,TGTGCCTGGTTGGACGACAGGGCCTCCTATAATTCACCCCTCCACTTT,TRBJ1-6,-,TRBD1,TRBV30
CASSVTGTDTQYF,TGTGCCAGCAGCGTTACGGGTACAGATACGCAGTATTTT,TRBJ2-3,-,-,TRBV9
CASSQATWGTEQFF,TGCGCCAGCAGCCAAGCCACTTGGGGGACAGAGCAGTTCTTC,TRBJ2-1,-,-,TRBV4-3
CASSPAGGPNEQYF,TGTGCCAGCTCACCAGCGGGGGGGCCGAACGAGCAGTACTTC,TRBJ2-7,-,TRBD2,TRBV18
CAISKSGQGAYEQYF,TGTGCCATCAGTAAATCGGGACAGGGGGCTTACGAGCAGTACTTC,TRBJ2-7,-,TRBD1,TRBV10-3
CASSVVGGSYNEQFF,TGTGCCAGCAGCGTAGTAGGGGGATCCTACAATGAGCAGTTCTTC,TRBJ2-1,-,-,TRBV9
CASSILDRAGAEAFF,TGTGCCAGTAGTATCCTGGACAGGGCGGGCGCTGAAGCTTTCTTT,TRBJ1-1,-,TRBD1,TRBV19
CSASATSAQETQYF,TGCAGTGCTAGTGCGACTAGCGCCCAAGAGACCCAGTACTTC,TRBJ2-5,-,TRBD2,TRBV20-1
CASSLEGDNYGYTF,TGCGCCAGCAGCTTGGAAGGAGATAACTATGGCTACACCTTC,TRBJ1-2,-,-,TRBV5-1
CASIRTSPYEQYF,TGTGCCAGCATCCGGACTAGCCCCTACGAGCAGTACTTC,TRBJ2-7,-,TRBD2,TRBV12-3/TRBV12-4
CASSDSGGQLF,TGTGCCAGCAGCGATAGCGGTGGTCAGCTCTTC,TRBJ2-1,-,-,TRBV13
CASSRGMGQNSPLHF,TGCGCCAGCAGCCGTGGGATGGGGCAAAATTCACCCCTCCACTTT,TRBJ1-6,few,-,TRBV4-1
CASSLRASGSSYEQYF,TGTGCCAGCAGCTTAAGGGCTAGCGGAAGCTCCTACGAGCAGTACTTC,TRBJ2-7,-,TRBD2,TRBV11-2
CASSLTRGQGVSEQFF,TGTGCCAGCAGCTTAACCCGGGGACAGGGGGTGAGTGAGCAGTTCTTC,TRBJ2-1,once,TRBD1,TRBV7-3
CASSSYRGNYEQYF,TGTGCCAGCAGCTCTTACAGGGGCAACTACGAGCAGTACTTC,TRBJ2-7,-,TRBD1,TRBV5-4
CASSMGQGLINEQFF,TGTGCCAGTAGTATGGGACAGGGGCTAATAAATGAGCAGTTCTTC,TRBJ2-1,-,TRBD1,TRBV19
CSASRTENTDTQYF,TGCAGTGCTAGTAGGACAGAGAACACAGATACGCAGTATTTT,TRBJ2-3,-,-,TRBV20-1
CASSLLGGGYNEQFF,TGTGCCAGCAGCCTACTCGGGGGGGGGTACAATGAGCAGTTCTTC,TRBJ2-1,once,TRBD2,TRBV27
CAIRRDREDYEQYF,TGTGCCATCAGGAGGGACAGGGAGGACTACGAGCAGTACTTC,TRBJ2-7,-,TRBD1,TRBV10-3
CASSLPGGANTEAFF,TGTGCCAGCAGCTTACCTGGCGGGGCGAACACTGAAGCTTTCTTT,TRBJ1-1,-,-,TRBV7-9
CASSIVTYSNQPQHF,TGTGCCAGTAGTATAGTTACTTATAGCAATCAGCCCCAGCATTTT,TRBJ1-5,-,-,TRBV19
CASSYTSGSDSYNEQFF,TGTGCCAGCAGCTATACTAGCGGGAGCGACTCCTACAATGAGCAGTTCTTC,TRBJ2-1,-,TRBD2,TRBV5-8
CASSLVGGRVTGELFF,TGTGCCAGCAGCTTAGTCGGGGGGCGAGTTACCGGGGAGCTGTTTTTT,TRBJ2-2,-,-,TRBV7-2
CASSEKTAVLAKNIQYF,TGTGCCAGCAGTGAAAAGACAGCTGTATTAGCCAAAAACATTCAGTACTTC,TRBJ2-4,-,-,TRBV6-1
CASSPSGTGYGYTF,TGTGCCAGCAGTCCATCAGGGACAGGCTATGGCTACACCTTC,TRBJ1-2,once,TRBD1,TRBV7-3
CASSYGGTGEQYF,TGTGCCAGCAGTTACGGGGGGACCGGCGAGCAGTACTTC,TRBJ2-7,-,-,TRBV6-5
CASSRRTSGGPNLYNEQFF,TGTGCCAGCAGCCGAAGGACTAGCGGGGGCCCGAACCTTTACAATGAGCAGTTCTTC,TRBJ2-1,-,TRBD2,TRBV9
CASSQETGKGQPNEKLFF,TGCGCCAGCAGCCAAGAAACGGGGAAGGGACAGCCCAATGAAAAACTGTTTTTT,TRBJ1-4,-,TRBD1,TRBV4-3